This entry features one T cell receptor beta chain sequence. The record originates from a study of blood T cell repertoires in COVID-19. The J segment lost 3 bases and the V segment lost 2 bases, leaving 10 bases of the junction unmatched. Germline-derived CDR1 and CDR2 are SGHDN and FVKESK. The CDR3 length is 17 residues. The assay was immunoSEQ multiplex PCR, and TCRdb's table has in-frame clones only and misses some. The repertoire holds over 200,000 clones, with around 86% as singletons. The chain carries TRBV14 and TRBJ1-1; 9 bases agree with TRBD1. The sample consisted of peripheral blood. The origin of this receptor is a human donor in a cohort sampled during active COVID-19. The CDR3 protein is CASSQKYRGRRDTEAFF. CDR3 coding DNA: TGTGCCAGCAGCCAAAAATACAGGGGGCGTCGGGACACTGAAGCTTTCTTT. The complete variable domain, with remaining parts taken from reference TRBV14 and TRBJ1-1, reads EAGVTQFPSHSVIEKGQTVTLRCDPISGHDNLYWYRRVMGKEIKFLLHFVKESKQDESGMPNNRFLAERTGGTYSTLKVQPAELEDSGVYFCASSQKYRGRRDTEAFFGQGTRLTVV.